This T cell receptor (beta chain) was sequenced in a study of cytomegalovirus exposure and HLA in healthy donors (dated by TCRdb to about 2017). With respect to the entire study: According to an earlier analysis of 550 to 700 of the donors, roughly 180 million T cells yielded roughly 110 million unique TCR beta sequences and around 300 Gb of sequence data. To decide whether each TCR beta V gene segment behaved as functional or pseudogenic, an earlier analysis of nearly 600 of the donors relied on high-throughput TCR beta sequencing. The study aimed to test whether signatures of past pathogen exposure could be identified by cataloging public T cell receptors. Rather than using new phenotypic data, the later analysis identified candidate immune exposures from TCR beta sequences and from how often those sequences occurred across donors. Besides the first cohort of some 670 subjects, a separate validation cohort made up of around 120 different subjects was used. An early release that covered more than 550 HLA-typed donors contained 300 to 350 gigabases of sequencing data and tens of millions of unique TCR sequences. Donor age, sex, ethnicity and CMV serostatus were compiled alongside the repertoire data. The number of typed donors differed by locus: about 620-630 for A, B, C, DRB1 and DQB1; some 540 for DQA1; about 600 for DPA1; and roughly 470 for DPB1. In a later genetic analysis, genome-wide SNP genotypes for about 55% of the roughly 670 donors were used, and that subset was treated as a discovery cohort. Four or five DR-DQ haplotypes were handled as single units for association and clustering because linkage in the cohort was strong. Across about 370 genotyped donors of the cohort, an average of roughly 250,000 unique TCR beta nucleotide sequences per donor were sequenced, and approximately 17% of those sequences were non-productive. Every repertoire in the discovery cohort had been generated on one and the same sequencing platform. To study patterns of TCR occurrence, a later analysis re-analyzed previously published TCR beta repertoires from 600 to 750 donors and added high-resolution HLA genotyping. High-throughput TCR immunosequencing, statistical association of individual TCRs with disease status, and machine learning were combined to predict cytomegalovirus infection status. The study used immunosequencing to profile the T cell repertoires of several hundred subjects and linked those repertoires to cytomegalovirus serostatus. HLA typing covered class I and class II loci at four-digit resolution. Of the roughly 390 genotyped donors, around 81% fell in the genetic ancestry cluster associated with self-reported Caucasian donors. What the study reported, not specific to this receptor: In a later analysis, the rate of TCR association differed among HLA loci, with DRB1 alleles having the most associated TCRs and HLA-C alleles having the fewest. In both the original and validation cohorts, the classifier was reported to diagnose cytomegalovirus status with high specificity and sensitivity. Sequencing depth was assumed to be roughly uniform across donors in the presence/absence analyses, though that assumption may not hold. At a false discovery rate of 0.05, a later analysis linked 15,000 to 20,000 TCR beta sequences to specific HLA alleles. When HLA alleles, especially DR and DQ, strongly co-occurred, attributing TCR associations to individual alleles was difficult. Compared with the roughly 670-donor mean, donors in an Asian-associated ancestry cluster had fewer N-insertions in productive TCRs, according to a later genetic analysis. Because counts were too low, roughly 17 rarely observed V segments, including chromosome 9 orphons, were left out of the earlier analysis of about 500 of the donors. A further reported finding was that TCR beta sequences accurately predicted the HLA-A and HLA-B alleles for most subjects in the first cohort. Three of the identified cytomegalovirus-associated TCR beta chains were confirmed in vitro to be specific for cytomegalovirus antigens. Linkage disequilibrium might explain the correlated functional status among segregating V segments, but an unknown experimental factor could not be excluded. In this cohort, only TCR beta chains were sequenced, and detectable features were limited by the absence of alpha or paired-chain data. For the cohort, immune exposure information was limited to CMV serostatus. Broadly in line with IMGT annotations, most TCR beta V segments showed up in productive rearrangements about 90% or about 30% of the time in an earlier analysis of 587 of the donors. Most TCR sequences were seen in very few donors, while some public TCRs were found in many individuals. A later analysis reported that several top co-occurrence clusters appeared linked to parvovirus B19, influenza, CMV and Epstein-Barr virus. It was suggested by the authors that the approach could potentially be generalized to other disease states and immunological phenotypes. Because some donors lacked HLA typing at each locus, the association tests relied only on the typed subset. The study listed 150 to 200 TCR beta chains as associated with cytomegalovirus. The sequencing pipeline was judged likely to have produced a cluster of highly shared sequence variants as a technical artifact. V-gene and J-gene trimming of TCR beta chains was associated with a missense DCLRE1C variant in a later genetic analysis, and the association was replicated in an independent cohort. Some IMGT-functional V segments, including TRBV6-2 and TRBV6-3, could not be distinguished by the 87-base-pair reads and were therefore excluded. Compared with equally common non-associated chains, HLA-associated TCR beta chains in a later analysis were more clonally expanded and had lower generation probabilities. A later analysis found that most CMV-associated TCR beta chains appeared HLA-restricted, with HLA associations seemingly driven largely by CMV exposure.

The method was the immunoSEQ multiplex PCR assay. A mixture of 60 forward primers for TCR Vbeta segments and 13 reverse primers for TCR Jbeta segments was used in the multiplex PCR. Amplification of the CDR3 region of rearranged TCR beta genes was performed with a multiplex PCR assay on genomic DNA. The Illumina HiSeq System was used to sequence the amplified TCR beta libraries as 87-base-pair reads. As for the original processing: A later analysis counted about 80 million unique TCR beta chains across the 600 to 850 repertoires, and some 11 million of these chains were shared by at least two donors. Raw reads were error-corrected and collapsed into unique sequences with a nearest-neighbor algorithm that merged closely related sequences to remove PCR and sequencing errors. Alignment of CDR3 sequences to IMGT reference sequences was used to assign V, D and J gene segments. For a sequence to be retained, a match of at least six nucleotides was required to both a V gene segment and a J gene segment. Rearrangements were called productive when the CDR3 lacked stop codons and stayed in frame with V and J; all others were non-productive. CDR3 was defined by IMGT convention, running from the second conserved V-encoded cysteine to the conserved J-encoded phenylalanine. In an earlier analysis of some 550 of the donors, sequences lacking an unambiguous match to a single V gene segment were excluded. In an earlier analysis of 587 of the donors, V segments were called functional above 56.7% productive rearrangements and were called segregating when the between-donor standard deviation exceeded 5%. To diagnose cytomegalovirus status from the catalog of TCR beta chain sequences, a statistical classification framework was built. A later analysis assigned V and J genes by comparing TCR nucleotide sequences with IMGT/GENE-DB human TR gene sequences. The TCRdist pipeline was used in a later analysis to assign CDR3 sequences and most-parsimonious VDJ recombination scenarios. In a later analysis, each TCR beta chain was defined by its CDR3 amino acid sequence together with its V-gene family, and reads lacking a unique V-gene family were excluded. To address suspected cross-contamination and a sequencing artifact, a later analysis removed around 600 highly shared, low-generation-probability nucleotide sequences. In a later analysis, a clonal expansion index for each public chain was calculated from normalized within-repertoire ranks of inferred template counts. Generation probabilities in a later analysis came from a VDJ recombination model fitted to out-of-frame rearrangements, and those results were checked against IGoR. In a later analysis, hypergeometric tests were used to score TCR-TCR, TCR-HLA and TCR-CMV co-occurrence, with a repertoire-size bias correction applied to TCR pairs. In a later analysis, false discovery rates were estimated by permuting HLA or CMV assignments 20 times. A later analysis grouped co-occurring TCRs with DBSCAN, adding TCRdist sequence similarity when clustering within HLA-allele-positive subsets. For co-occurrence clustering, repertoires with fewer than 30,000 or more than 120,000 public chains were excluded, along with roughly 5 repertoires with anomalous nucleotide sharing. What TCRdb holds here is the immuneACCESS table cut down to in-frame rearrangements. Part of the clones is not present; checked against another copy, under half of the missing clones reflect an unresolved V gene, and the others are unexplained. V, J and clone size derive from that table, while D and trimming were established from the DNA sequence. This sample comprises about 190,000 clones, approximately 81% of them detected only once. Together, the top ten hold just over 2% of the sample.

The cohort comprised several hundred healthy bone marrow donors. All cohort members were sampled while nominally healthy, although unrecorded immune exposures were likely present. The donor tested CMV seropositive, placing the donor among the approximately 290 seropositive members of the cohort. A peripheral blood sample was collected from each donor, and TCR beta sequencing was performed on peripheral blood mononuclear cells. Genomic DNA extraction from the blood cell samples was performed with the Qiagen DNeasy Blood Extraction Kit. With respect to this clone: Its binding antigen is unknown. No base qualities exist here, and no much larger clone lies one base off it.

V drops 11 bases and J drops 1 base, leaving 14 bases in between. The CDR3 measures 13 amino acids from cysteine to phenylalanine. Just CDR3 DNA is preserved here, 39 bases in frame from base 1. From the germline V gene, CDR1 is SNHLY and CDR2 is FYNNEI. The specimen was PBMCs. The sequence was collected from a woman aged 18-29 years in good health and CMV-seropositive. The rearrangement joined TRBV2 to TRBJ2-5; TRBD1 might be the D gene, on 7 matching bases. DNA sequence: TGTGCCGGAGGAGGGGGCTTCCAAGAGACCCAGTACTTC. Its protein product is CAGGGGFQETQYF.